Included here is one TCR beta chain sequence, with context. Its antigen remains unidentified. This sample was taken from a study of identical twins. Whole-study results and caveats: Insertion counts were lower in abundant cord blood beta clonotypes, a trend that memory repertoires did not show. In drawing conclusions, the study used cross-sectional statistical analysis and did not follow the same donors.

Each cDNA held unique molecular identifiers, and template switching gave it a universal primer site. Using its own MiXCR run on the 5' RACE reads, TCRdb lists one record per CDR3 protein. This sample has 1.5 million or so distinct CDR3 sequences, with about 31% found just once. The CDR3 sequence is 16 residues long. From germline, CDR1 is DFQATT and CDR2 SNEGSKA (reference sequence). Trimming cost V 6 bases and J 4 bases; bases outside gene matches: 10. The V call is TRBV20-1, the J call TRBJ1-6; 9 nucleotides match TRBD1. Material for sequencing was cord blood. This TCR came from a newborn girl in good health. CDR3 DNA: TGCAGTGCGTGGACAGGGGTGGGGGGGTATAATTCACCCCTCCACTTT. Protein product: CSAWTGVGGYNSPLHF.